This record concerns one TCR beta chain sequence. Its target is unknown. This sample stems from a study of T cells in localized non-small cell lung cancer. Findings and caveats of the study: Uninvolved adjacent lung showed higher T cell clonality than tumor. Across samples, adjacent lung featured a median roughly 60 of the top 100 tumor clones.

Measured with immunoSEQ multiplex PCR; TCRdb has only the in-frame clones, and not every one. The data contain tens of thousands of clones, 91% of them seen just once; the ten biggest clones take up roughly 10%. Trimming took 7 bases from V and 2 from J, leaving 2 bases between them. The CDR3 covers 11 residues. In germline, CDR1 is MNHNS, CDR2 SASEGT. This chain connects TRBV6-1 to TRBJ2-2; D gene unclear. The receptor was isolated from a woman aged 35-70 years with stage II lung adenocarcinoma. The material sequenced was PBMCs, taken before any cancer treatment. The DNA for the CDR3 is TGTGCCAGCACTAACACCGGGGAGCTGTTTTTT. Translated, it gives CASTNTGELFF.